A single sample gave rise to the 4 T cell receptor beta chains below, sequenced in a study of human T cells and chemical hapten exposure. TCRdb re-derived calls from the RACE reads in MiXCR, one entry per CDR3 protein. The sample has some 65,000 distinct CDR3 sequences; 5.5% to 7.5% are singletons. The time point denotes: healthy volunteer bleed at 6 weeks. RNA extraction used unfractionated whole blood as the source of total RNA. The specimen was whole blood. The source of these receptors is a female donor in good health. Some clones in this sample may be carry-over from other donors' samples.

This clonotype has ten or more counts. This chain joins TRBV27 and TRBJ2-5; the match to TRBD2 covers 7 bases. V was pared by 3 bases and J by 6 bases, with 7 bases of the junction left unmatched. The CDR3 runs to 14 residues. CDR1 and CDR2 from the germline V gene are MNHEY and SMNVEV (reference sequence). CDR3 protein: CASSLVTSSQTQYF. In DNA, the CDR3 is TGTGCCAGCAGTTTGGTGACTAGCAGCCAGACCCAGTACTTC.

There are many counts of this clonotype. This chain connects TRBV28 to TRBJ1-5; TRBD1 is a possible D gene (6 bases). The CDR3 is made up of 15 amino acids. CDR1 and CDR2 (germline): MDHEN, SYDVKM. V dropped 3 bases and J dropped 1 base, with 10 bases sitting between them. CDR3: CASSFLGQSNQPQHF. The CDR3 coding sequence is TGTGCCAGCAGTTTCCTAGGACAGAGCAATCAGCCCCAGCATTTT.

This clonotype was counted only a few times. The chain joins TRBV4-1 to TRBJ2-2; 8 nucleotides match TRBD1. Trimming at V came to 3 bases and at J to 6 bases, leaving 6 bases not matched to a gene. In germline, CDR1 is MGHRA, CDR2 YSYEKL. The CDR3 contains 15 residues. Here the CDR3 DNA reads TGCGCCAGCAGCCACCAAGACAGGGGCTCCGGGGAGCTGTTTTTT. Translating it yields CASSHQDRGSGELFF.

This clonotype was counted only a few times. This chain connects TRBV2 to TRBJ2-4; 8 bases line up with TRBD1. The J segment lost 6 bases and the V segment lost 5 bases, leaving 9 bases of the junction unmatched. In germline, CDR1 is SNHLY, CDR2 FYNNEI. The CDR3 totals 15 residues. The CDR3 protein is CASSWTGLNRNIQYF. DNA for the CDR3: TGTGCCAGCAGTTGGACAGGGCTTAATAGAAACATTCAGTACTTC.